The 20 T cell receptor beta chains presented below share a single source sample, sequenced in a study of blood T cell repertoires in COVID-19. The protocol was immunoSEQ multiplex PCR, while the TCRdb copy is restricted to in-frame clones and leaves out a portion. The data contain approximately 330,000 clones, roughly 85% of them singletons. Specimen: PBMCs or T cells enriched from blood (not recorded which). Source of these receptors: a woman aged 35 to 49 with acute COVID-19.

The gene calls are TRBV4-2 and TRBJ1-5, with D tentatively TRBD1 (5 bases). The V end was cut by 0 bases, the J end by 1 base, with 16 bases between. The germline V gene encodes CDR1 LGHNA and CDR2 YNFKEQ. The CDR3 has 18 amino acids. CDR3: CASSQDMARAGSNQPQHF. Here the CDR3 DNA reads TGTGCCAGCAGCCAAGATATGGCCAGGGCGGGGAGCAATCAGCCCCAGCATTTT.

The genes are TRBV19 and TRBJ1-5, with D possibly TRBD1 on 6 matching bases. This CDR3 comprises 16 residues. Trimming took off 5 bases at V and 6 bases at J, with 20 bases between the two ends. Germline lookup yields CDR1 LNHDA and CDR2 SQIVND (reference sequence). CDR3 DNA: TGTGCCAGTAGTCAATTGGGAACAGGGTCGTCTCAGCCCCAGCATTTT. Translated: CASSQLGTGSSQPQHF.

The chain recombines TRBV14 with TRBJ2-2; possibly TRBD1 for D (5 bases). Trimming removed 1 base from V and 4 bases from J, with 10 bases in between. Per germline, CDR1 SGHDN and CDR2 FVKESK. The CDR3 covers 15 residues. CDR3 sequence (DNA): TGTGCCAGCAGCCAAGTTGGGGCAGGCACCGGGGAGCTGTTTTTT. Amino acids: CASSQVGAGTGELFF.

The chain couples TRBV5-5 to TRBJ2-5, with 11 bases fitting TRBD1. Germline CDR1 reads SGHKS; CDR2 reads YYEKEE (reference sequence). The CDR3 covers 15 residues. The V gene end was trimmed by 1 base and the J gene end by 5 bases; junction bases not matched to a gene: 4. CDR3 region: CASSLWDRGTETQYF. As DNA, the CDR3 is TGTGCCAGCAGCTTGTGGGACAGGGGGACGGAGACCCAGTACTTC. Complete variable domain (other parts from reference TRBV5-5 and TRBJ2-5): DAGVTQSPTHLIKTRGQQVTLRCSPISGHKSVSWYQQVLGQGPQFIFQYYEKEERGRGNFPDRFSARQFPNYSSELNVNALLLGDSALYLCASSLWDRGTETQYFGPGTRLLVL.

The CDR3 loop reads CASSIAGVGNTIYF. DNA for the CDR3: TGTGCCAGTAGTATAGCAGGGGTCGGAAACACCATATATTTT. The chain uses TRBV19 and TRBJ1-3, with TRBD1 as a possible D gene (6 bases). The germline V and J ends were trimmed by 1 base and 4 bases, with 8 bases remaining between them. Germline CDR1 and CDR2: LNHDA and SQIVND (reference sequence). The CDR3 extends over 14 amino acids.

This chain connects TRBV28 to TRBJ1-5, with no clear D. Trimming removed 5 bases at V and 0 bases at J, with 8 bases between. This CDR3 has 14 residues. From germline, CDR1 is MDHEN and CDR2 SYDVKM. CDR3 nucleotide sequence: TGTGCCAGCAGTCTAAGTTATAGCAATCAGCCCCAGCATTTT. Translated: CASSLSYSNQPQHF.

This clone was found once. CDR3 sequence reads: CASAGLSGNTIYF. The CDR3, as DNA: TGTGCCAGTGCAGGCCTCTCTGGAAACACCATATATTTT. J is TRBJ1-3 and V is TRBV7-9; the D is unclear. The germline CDR1 and CDR2 sequences are SEHNR and FQNEAQ (reference sequence). V lost 9 bases and J 0 bases, leaving 9 bases between the germline ends. The CDR3 is 13 amino acids. The entire variable domain, with the rest obtained from reference TRBV7-9 and TRBJ1-3, is as follows: DTGVSQNPRHKITKRGQNVTFRCDPISEHNRLYWYRQTLGQGPEFLTYFQNEAQLEKSRLLSDRFSAERPKGSFSTLEIQRTEQGDSAMYLCASAGLSGNTIYFGEGSWLTVV.

The chain recombines TRBV7-3 with TRBJ2-1, with 10 bases aligning to TRBD2. J gave up 8 bases and V 1 base, and 8 bases lay outside the gene matches. Germline CDR1 reads SGHTA; CDR2 reads FQGTGA. This CDR3 contains 16 residues. In DNA form, the CDR3 reads TGTGCCAGCAGCTTAAGCGCAGCGGGGGGGCCATATGAGCAGTTCTTC. Amino acids: CASSLSAAGGPYEQFF.

V usage is TRBV5-5 and J usage is TRBJ2-3; TRBD1 might be the D (6 bases). The CDR3 extends over 17 amino acids. Germline assignment: CDR1 SGHKS and CDR2 YYEKEE (reference sequence). The V gene lost 4 bases and the J gene lost 2 bases, with 20 bases spanning the gap. This CDR3 reads CASSKLRGQVPTDTQYF. CDR3 nucleotide sequence: TGTGCCAGCAGCAAACTCAGGGGACAAGTACCCACAGATACGCAGTATTTT. The full variable domain, rest sourced from reference TRBV5-5 and TRBJ2-3, is DAGVTQSPTHLIKTRGQQVTLRCSPISGHKSVSWYQQVLGQGPQFIFQYYEKEERGRGNFPDRFSARQFPNYSSELNVNALLLGDSALYLCASSKLRGQVPTDTQYFGPGTRLTVL.

The chain links TRBV7-9 to TRBJ1-2, with D possibly being TRBD1 (5 bases). This CDR3 has 14 amino acids. Germline V gives CDR1 SEHNR, CDR2 FQNEAQ (reference sequence). Trimming stripped 0 bases from V and 4 bases from J, with 9 bases between. CDR3 nucleotides: TGTGCCAGCAGCTTAGCGGGGGGGACCTATGGCTACACCTTC. Encoded protein: CASSLAGGTYGYTF.

The chain has TRBV7-2 and TRBJ2-2; 8 nucleotides line up with TRBD2. Trimming at V came to 2 bases and at J to 5 bases, leaving 10 bases not matched to a gene. The CDR3 is 17 residues long. Germline V lookup: CDR1 SGHTA, CDR2 FQGNSA. CDR3 nucleotide sequence: TGTGCCAGCAGCTTATTGGTGACTAGCGTTTTTACCGGGGAGCTGTTTTTT. It codes for CASSLLVTSVFTGELFF.

The gene calls are TRBV19 and TRBJ1-1; 10 bases are a match to TRBD1. This CDR3 is built from 15 residues. The germline V gene has CDR1 LNHDA and CDR2 SQIVND (reference sequence). V lost 1 base to trimming and J lost 6 bases; unmatched junction nucleotides: 5. The CDR3 protein is CASSIGGQGGAEAFF. The CDR3, as DNA: TGTGCCAGTAGTATAGGCGGACAGGGGGGGGCTGAAGCTTTCTTT.

The gene calls are TRBV5-6 and TRBJ2-3; D is perhaps TRBD1 (6 bases). Germline CDR1 and CDR2: SGHDT and YYEEEE. Trimming took 7 bases from V and 0 from J, leaving 15 bases between them. The CDR3 has 15 residues. The CDR3 reads CASRTETASTDTQYF. In DNA form, the CDR3 reads TGTGCCAGCCGGACAGAGACGGCTAGCACAGATACGCAGTATTTT.

The V gene is TRBV6-2 or TRBV6-3, the J gene TRBJ2-7; a possible D gene is TRBD2 (5 bases). This CDR3 comprises 14 residues. Trimming took off 2 bases at V and 4 bases at J, with 12 bases between the two ends. CDR1 and CDR2 (germline): MNHEY, SVGEGT. The CDR3 coding sequence is TGTGCCAGCAGTTACGCCGGAGGTCTTTACGAGCAGTACTTC. This gives the protein CASSYAGGLYEQYF.

This chain links TRBV27 with TRBJ1-5; TRBD1 agrees at 7 bases. Germline lookup yields CDR1 MNHEY and CDR2 SMNVEV (reference sequence). The CDR3 contains 16 residues. The trim removed 3 bases at V and 5 bases at J, leaving 10 bases unmatched. CDR3 DNA: TGTGCCAGCAGTTTGACAGGGCCCCTTCGCTATCAGCCCCAGCATTTT. It is translated as CASSLTGPLRYQPQHF.

This clone was recorded once. This chain uses TRBV28 with TRBJ2-3; 11 positions match TRBD2. The CDR3 length is 16 residues. Germline assignment: CDR1 MDHEN and CDR2 SYDVKM. V dropped 3 bases and J dropped 2; count of bases not matched to a gene: 4. CDR3 region: CASSLGTSGYTDTQYF. The CDR3 DNA follows: TGTGCCAGCAGTTTGGGGACTAGCGGTTACACAGATACGCAGTATTTT. Full variable domain (outside the CDR3, taken from reference TRBV28 and TRBJ2-3): DVKVTQSSRYLVKRTGEKVFLECVQDMDHENMFWYRQDPGLGLRLIYFSYDVKMKEKGDIPEGYSVSREKKERFSLILESASTNQTSMYLCASSLGTSGYTDTQYFGPGTRLTVL.

This clone was picked up a small number of times. The V and J genes are TRBV6-2 or TRBV6-3 and TRBJ1-2; 7 bases align to TRBD1. The CDR3 has 17 amino acids. Germline values: CDR1 MNHEY, CDR2 SVGEGT. V gave up 5 bases and J gave up 11 bases; unmatched junction bases: 23. CDR3 in amino acids: CASSTWTGAIGREGYTF. As DNA, the CDR3 is TGTGCCAGCAGTACGTGGACAGGCGCCATTGGAAGAGAGGGATACACCTTC.

The rearrangement joins TRBV5-6 to TRBJ2-3; unclear D gene. Trimming pared 7 bases from V and 0 bases from J, leaving 9 bases between. CDR1 SGHDT and CDR2 YYEEEE come from the germline V gene. The CDR3 is 13 residues long. The CDR3 coding sequence is TGTGCCAGCGGCCGTTCTAGCACAGATACGCAGTATTTT. This gives the protein CASGRSSTDTQYF.

The V and J genes are TRBV5-4 and TRBJ2-1; D is ambiguous. Germline values: CDR1 SGHNT, CDR2 YYREEE (reference sequence). The CDR3 covers 13 residues. V lost 0 bases, J lost 4 bases, and 5 bases lay in between. The CDR3 reads CASSLDRYNEQFF. CDR3 nucleotide sequence: TGTGCCAGCAGCTTGGACAGATACAATGAGCAGTTCTTC. Variable domain in full (rest from reference TRBV5-4 and TRBJ2-1): ETGVTQSPTHLIKTRGQQVTLRCSSQSGHNTVSWYQQALGQGPQFIFQYYREEENGRGNFPPRFSGLQFPNYSSELNVNALELDDSALYLCASSLDRYNEQFFGPGTRLTVL.

In this sample, this clone turned up a few times. The gene calls are TRBV20-1 and TRBJ2-2; no definite D call. CDR1 is DFQATT and CDR2 is SNEGSKA in the germline V gene (reference sequence). Trimming removed 3 bases at V and 0 bases at J, with 11 bases between. This CDR3 is 15 amino acids long. CDR3 protein: CSASGVTTNTGELFF. The CDR3 bases are TGCAGTGCTAGTGGCGTCACGACGAACACCGGGGAGCTGTTTTTT.